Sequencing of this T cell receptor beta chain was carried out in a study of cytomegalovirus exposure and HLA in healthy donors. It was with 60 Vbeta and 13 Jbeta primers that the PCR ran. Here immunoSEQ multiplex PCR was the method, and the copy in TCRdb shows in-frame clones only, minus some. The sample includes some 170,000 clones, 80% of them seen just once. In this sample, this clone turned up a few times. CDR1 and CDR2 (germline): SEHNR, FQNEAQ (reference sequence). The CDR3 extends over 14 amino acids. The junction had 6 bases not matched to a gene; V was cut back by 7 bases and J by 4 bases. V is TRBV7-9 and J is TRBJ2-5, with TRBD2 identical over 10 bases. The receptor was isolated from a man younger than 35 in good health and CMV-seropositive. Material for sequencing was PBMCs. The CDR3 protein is CASTRSGGGETQYF. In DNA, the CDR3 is TGTGCCAGCACCCGCAGCGGGGGGGGAGAGACCCAGTACTTC.